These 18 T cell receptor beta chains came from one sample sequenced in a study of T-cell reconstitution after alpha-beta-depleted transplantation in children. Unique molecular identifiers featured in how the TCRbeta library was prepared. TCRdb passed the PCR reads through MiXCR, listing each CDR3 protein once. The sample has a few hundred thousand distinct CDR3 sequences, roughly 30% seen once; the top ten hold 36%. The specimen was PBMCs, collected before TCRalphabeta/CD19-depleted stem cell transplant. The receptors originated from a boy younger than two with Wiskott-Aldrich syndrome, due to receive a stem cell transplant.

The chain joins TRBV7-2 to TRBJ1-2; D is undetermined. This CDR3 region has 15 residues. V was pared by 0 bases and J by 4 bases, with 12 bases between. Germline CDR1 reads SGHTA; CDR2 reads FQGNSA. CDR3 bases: TGTGCCAGCAGCTTAGCCCAAGTGGGTCCCTATGGCTACACCTTC. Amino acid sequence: CASSLAQVGPYGYTF.

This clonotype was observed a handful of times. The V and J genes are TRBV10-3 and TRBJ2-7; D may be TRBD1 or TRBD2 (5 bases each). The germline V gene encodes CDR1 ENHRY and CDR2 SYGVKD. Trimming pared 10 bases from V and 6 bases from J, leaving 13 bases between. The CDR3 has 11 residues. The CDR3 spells CATLGTGEQYF. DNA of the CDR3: TGTGCCACCCTAGGGACCGGCGAGCAGTACTTC.

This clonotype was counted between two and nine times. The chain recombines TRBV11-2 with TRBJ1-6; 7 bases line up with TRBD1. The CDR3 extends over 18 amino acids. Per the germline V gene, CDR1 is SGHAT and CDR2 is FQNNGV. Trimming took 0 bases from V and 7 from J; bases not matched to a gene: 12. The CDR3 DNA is TGTGCCAGCAGCTTAGAAGGCGAGGGAGGGGGCCTGAATTCACCCCTCCACTTT. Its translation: CASSLEGEGGGLNSPLHF.

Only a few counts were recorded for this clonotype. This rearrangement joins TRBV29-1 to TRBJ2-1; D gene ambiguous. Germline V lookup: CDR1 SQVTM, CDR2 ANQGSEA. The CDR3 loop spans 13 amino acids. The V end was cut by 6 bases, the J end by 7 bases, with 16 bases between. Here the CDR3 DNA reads TGCAGCGTGGAACCGGACCTAGGGAATGAGCAGTTCTTC. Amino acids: CSVEPDLGNEQFF.

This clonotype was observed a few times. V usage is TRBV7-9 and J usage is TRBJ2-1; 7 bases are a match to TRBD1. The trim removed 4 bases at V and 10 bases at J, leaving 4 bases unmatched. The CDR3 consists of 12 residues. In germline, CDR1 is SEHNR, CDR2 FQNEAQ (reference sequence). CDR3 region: CASSWKDREQFF. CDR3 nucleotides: TGTGCCAGCAGCTGGAAGGACAGGGAGCAGTTCTTC.

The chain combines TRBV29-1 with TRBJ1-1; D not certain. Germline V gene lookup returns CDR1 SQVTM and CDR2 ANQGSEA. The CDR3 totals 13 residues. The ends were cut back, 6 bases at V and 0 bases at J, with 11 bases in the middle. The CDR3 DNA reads TGCAGCGTGGGCCCCGGGGTGAACACTGAAGCTTTCTTT. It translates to CSVGPGVNTEAFF.

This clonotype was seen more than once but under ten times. The CDR3: CASSLASTSGNTGELFF. CDR3 coding DNA: TGCGCCAGCAGCTTGGCCTCGACTAGCGGGAACACCGGGGAGCTGTTTTTT. J is TRBJ2-2 and V is TRBV5-1; 9 bases are a match to TRBD2. CDR1 and CDR2 (germline): SGHRS, YFSETQ. Trimming took 0 bases from V and 1 from J; bases not matched to a gene: 4. The CDR3 runs to 17 residues.

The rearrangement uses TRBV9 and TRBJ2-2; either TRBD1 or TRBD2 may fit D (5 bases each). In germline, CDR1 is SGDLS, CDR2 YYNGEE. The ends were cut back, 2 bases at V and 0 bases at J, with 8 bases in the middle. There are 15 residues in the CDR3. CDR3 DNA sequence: TGTGCCAGCAGCGTGGGACCGGCGAACACCGGGGAGCTGTTTTTT. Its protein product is CASSVGPANTGELFF.

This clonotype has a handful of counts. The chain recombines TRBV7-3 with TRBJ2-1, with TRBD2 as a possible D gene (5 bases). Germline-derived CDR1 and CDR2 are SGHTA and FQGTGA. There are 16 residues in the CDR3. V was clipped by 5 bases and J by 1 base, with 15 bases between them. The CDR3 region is CASSPHLATSYNEQFF. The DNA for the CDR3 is TGTGCCAGCAGCCCCCACCTAGCCACGTCCTACAATGAGCAGTTCTTC.

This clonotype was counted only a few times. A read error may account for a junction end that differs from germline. CDR3 sequence reads: CSARGDRAISTGELFF. CDR3 nucleotides: TGCAGTGCCAGAGGTGATCGGGCGATATCCACCGGGGAGCTGTTTTTT. The V and J genes are TRBV20-1 and TRBJ2-2; D unresolved. CDR1 and CDR2 from the germline V gene are DFQATT and SNEGSKA (reference sequence). CDR3 size: 16 residues.

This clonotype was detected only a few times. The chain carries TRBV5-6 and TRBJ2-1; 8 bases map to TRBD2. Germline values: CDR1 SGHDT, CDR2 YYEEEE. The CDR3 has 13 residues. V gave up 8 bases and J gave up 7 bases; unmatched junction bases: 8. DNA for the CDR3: TGTGCCAGTCACCTGGGACTAGGGAATGAGCAGTTCTTC. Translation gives CASHLGLGNEQFF.

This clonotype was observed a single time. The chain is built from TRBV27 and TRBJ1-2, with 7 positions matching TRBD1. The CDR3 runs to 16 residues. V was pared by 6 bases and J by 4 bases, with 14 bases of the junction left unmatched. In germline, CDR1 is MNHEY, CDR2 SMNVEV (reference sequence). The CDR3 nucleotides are TGTGCCAGCAGCTTAATGAGGGGGCGGGCCTTCTATGGCTACACCTTC. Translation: CASSLMRGRAFYGYTF.

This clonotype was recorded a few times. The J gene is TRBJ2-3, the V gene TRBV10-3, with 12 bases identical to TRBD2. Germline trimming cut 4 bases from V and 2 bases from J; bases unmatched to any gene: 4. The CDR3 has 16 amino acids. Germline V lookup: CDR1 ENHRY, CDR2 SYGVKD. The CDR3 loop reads CAISGSSGRATDTQYF. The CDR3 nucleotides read TGTGCCATCAGTGGATCTAGCGGGAGGGCCACAGATACGCAGTATTTT.

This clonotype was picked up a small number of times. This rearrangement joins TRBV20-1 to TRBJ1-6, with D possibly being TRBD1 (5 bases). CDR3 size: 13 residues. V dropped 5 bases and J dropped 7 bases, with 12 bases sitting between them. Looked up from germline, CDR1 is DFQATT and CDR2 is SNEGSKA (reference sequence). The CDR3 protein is CSARGTENSPLHF. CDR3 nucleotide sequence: TGCAGTGCTCGGGGGACCGAGAATTCACCCCTCCACTTT.

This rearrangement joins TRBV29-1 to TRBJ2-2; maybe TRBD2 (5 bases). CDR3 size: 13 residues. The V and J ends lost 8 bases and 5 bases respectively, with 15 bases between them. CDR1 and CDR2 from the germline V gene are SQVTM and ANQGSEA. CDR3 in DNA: TGCAGCCCTGTAGAGGGCCGAACCGGGGAGCTGTTTTTT. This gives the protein CSPVEGRTGELFF.

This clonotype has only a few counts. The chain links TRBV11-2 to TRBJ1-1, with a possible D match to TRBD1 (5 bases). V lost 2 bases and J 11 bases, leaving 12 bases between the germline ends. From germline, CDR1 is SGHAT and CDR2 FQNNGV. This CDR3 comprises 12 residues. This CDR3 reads CASSLSQGRAFF. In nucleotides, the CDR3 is TGTGCCAGCAGCTTATCTCAGGGTCGGGCTTTCTTT. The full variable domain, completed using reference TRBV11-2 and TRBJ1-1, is EAGVAQSPRYKIIEKRQSVAFWCNPISGHATLYWYQQILGQGPKLLIQFQNNGVVDDSQLPKDRFSAERLKGVDSTLKIQPAKLEDSAVYLCASSLSQGRAFFGQGTRLTVV.

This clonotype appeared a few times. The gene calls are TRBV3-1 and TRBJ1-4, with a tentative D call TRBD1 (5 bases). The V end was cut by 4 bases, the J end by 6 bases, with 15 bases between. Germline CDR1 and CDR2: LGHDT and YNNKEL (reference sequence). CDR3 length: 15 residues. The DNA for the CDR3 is TGTGCCAGCAGCCCCCTCGGGGGGGTTTATGAAAAACTGTTTTTT. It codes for CASSPLGGVYEKLFF.

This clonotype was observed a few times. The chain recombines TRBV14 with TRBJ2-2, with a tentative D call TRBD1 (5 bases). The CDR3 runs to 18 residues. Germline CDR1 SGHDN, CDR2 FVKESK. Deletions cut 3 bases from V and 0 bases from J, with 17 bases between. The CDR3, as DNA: TGTGCCAGCAGCCAGAGGTTAGGGGTGAACGCGAACACCGGGGAGCTGTTTTTT. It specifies CASSQRLGVNANTGELFF.